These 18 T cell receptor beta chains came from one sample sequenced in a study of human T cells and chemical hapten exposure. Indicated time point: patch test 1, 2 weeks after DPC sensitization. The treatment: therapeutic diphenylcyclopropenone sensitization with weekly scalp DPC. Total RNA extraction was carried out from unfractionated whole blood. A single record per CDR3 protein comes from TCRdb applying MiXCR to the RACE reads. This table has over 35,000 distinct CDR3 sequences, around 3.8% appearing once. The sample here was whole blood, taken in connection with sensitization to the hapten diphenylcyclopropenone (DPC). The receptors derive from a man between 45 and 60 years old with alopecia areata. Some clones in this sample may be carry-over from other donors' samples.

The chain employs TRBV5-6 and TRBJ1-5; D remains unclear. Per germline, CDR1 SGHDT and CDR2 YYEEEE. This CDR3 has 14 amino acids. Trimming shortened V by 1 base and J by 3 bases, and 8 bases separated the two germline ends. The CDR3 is CASSLTGDNQPQHF. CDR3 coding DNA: TGTGCCAGCAGCTTGACCGGGGACAATCAGCCCCAGCATTTT.

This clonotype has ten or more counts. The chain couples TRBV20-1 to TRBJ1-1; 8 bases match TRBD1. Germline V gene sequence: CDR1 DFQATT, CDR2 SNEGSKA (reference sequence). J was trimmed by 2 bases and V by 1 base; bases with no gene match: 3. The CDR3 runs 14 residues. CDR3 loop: CSARVQGANTEAFF. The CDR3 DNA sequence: TGCAGTGCTAGAGTCCAGGGGGCAAACACTGAAGCTTTCTTT.

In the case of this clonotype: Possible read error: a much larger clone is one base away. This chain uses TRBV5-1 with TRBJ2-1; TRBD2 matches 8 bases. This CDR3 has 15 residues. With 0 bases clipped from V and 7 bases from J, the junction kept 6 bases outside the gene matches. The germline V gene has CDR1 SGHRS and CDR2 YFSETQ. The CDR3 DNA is TGCGCCAGCAGCTTGGGAGCGGGAGACAGGAATGAGCAGTTCTTC. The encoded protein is CASSLGAGDRNEQFF. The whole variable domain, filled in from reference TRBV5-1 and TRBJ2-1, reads KAGVTQTPRYLIKTRGQQVTLSCSPISGHRSVSWYQQTPGQGLQFLFEYFSETQRNKGNFPGRFSGRQFSNSRSEMNVSTLELGDSALYLCASSLGAGDRNEQFFGPGTRLTVL.

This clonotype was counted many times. The CDR3 loop is CASSLLGEAGELFF. As DNA, the CDR3 is TGTGCCAGCAGCCTCCTGGGGGAGGCCGGGGAGCTGTTTTTT. The chain uses TRBV11-2 and TRBJ2-2, with D perhaps TRBD2 (6 bases). This CDR3 spans 14 amino acids. Per the germline V gene, CDR1 is SGHAT and CDR2 is FQNNGV. V shed 5 bases and J shed 6 bases, with 13 bases lying between them.

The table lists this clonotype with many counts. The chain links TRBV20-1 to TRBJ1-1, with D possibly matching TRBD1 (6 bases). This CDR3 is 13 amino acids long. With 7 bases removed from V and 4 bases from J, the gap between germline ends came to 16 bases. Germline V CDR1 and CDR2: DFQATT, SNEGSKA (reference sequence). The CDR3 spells CSVKRGFGTEAFF. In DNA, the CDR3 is TGCAGTGTAAAAAGGGGGTTCGGCACTGAAGCTTTCTTT.

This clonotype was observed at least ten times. CDR3 DNA sequence: TGTGCCAGCAGTTTAGCGGATCCGGGGTGGACGGGAGGGCCGAACTCCGAGCAGTACTTC. It codes for CASSLADPGWTGGPNSEQYF. The chain carries TRBV12-3 or TRBV12-4 and TRBJ2-7; 8 bases line up with TRBD2. The V gene end was trimmed by 0 bases and the J gene end by 6 bases; junction bases not matched to a gene: 22. There are 20 residues in the CDR3.

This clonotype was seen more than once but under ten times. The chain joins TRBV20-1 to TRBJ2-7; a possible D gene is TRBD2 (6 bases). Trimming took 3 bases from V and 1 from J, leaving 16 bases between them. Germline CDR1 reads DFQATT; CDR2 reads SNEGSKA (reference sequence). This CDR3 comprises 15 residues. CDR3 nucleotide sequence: TGCAGTGCTAGGCATGGGAATAGCGGTTCCTACGAGCAGTACTTC. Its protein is CSARHGNSGSYEQYF.

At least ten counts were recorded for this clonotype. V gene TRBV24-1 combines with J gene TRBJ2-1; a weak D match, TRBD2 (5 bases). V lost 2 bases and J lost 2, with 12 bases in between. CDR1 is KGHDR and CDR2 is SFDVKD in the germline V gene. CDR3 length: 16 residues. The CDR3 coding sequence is TGTGCCACCAGTGATTCTTGGAGAGGGCCCTACAATGAGCAGTTCTTC. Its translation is CATSDSWRGPYNEQFF.

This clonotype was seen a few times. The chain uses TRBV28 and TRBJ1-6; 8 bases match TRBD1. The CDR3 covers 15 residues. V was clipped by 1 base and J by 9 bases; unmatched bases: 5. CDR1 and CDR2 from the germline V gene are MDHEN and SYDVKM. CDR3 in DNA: TGTGCCAGCAGTTTATCGACAGGGGCGGTTTCACCCCTCCACTTT. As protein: CASSLSTGAVSPLHF. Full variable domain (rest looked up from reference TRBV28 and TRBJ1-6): DVKVTQSSRYLVKRTGEKVFLECVQDMDHENMFWYRQDPGLGLRLIYFSYDVKMKEKGDIPEGYSVSREKKERFSLILESASTNQTSMYLCASSLSTGAVSPLHFGNGTRLTVT.

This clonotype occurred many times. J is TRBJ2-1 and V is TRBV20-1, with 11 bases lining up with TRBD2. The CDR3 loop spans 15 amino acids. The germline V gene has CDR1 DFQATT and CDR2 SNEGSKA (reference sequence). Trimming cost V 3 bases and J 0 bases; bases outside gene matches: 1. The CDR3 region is CSARTSGISYNEQFF. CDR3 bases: TGCAGTGCTAGGACTAGCGGGATCTCCTACAATGAGCAGTTCTTC.

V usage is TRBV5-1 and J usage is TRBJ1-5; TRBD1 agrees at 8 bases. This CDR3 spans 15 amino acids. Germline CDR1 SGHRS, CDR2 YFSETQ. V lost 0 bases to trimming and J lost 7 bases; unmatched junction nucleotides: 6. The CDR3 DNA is TGCGCCAGCAGCTTGGGGACAGGGAGAGAACAGCCCCAGCATTTT. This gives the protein CASSLGTGREQPQHF.

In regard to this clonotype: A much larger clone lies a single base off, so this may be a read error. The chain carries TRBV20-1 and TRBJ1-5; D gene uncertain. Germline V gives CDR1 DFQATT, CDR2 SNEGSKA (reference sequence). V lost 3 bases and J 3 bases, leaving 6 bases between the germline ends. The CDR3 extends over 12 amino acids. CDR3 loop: CSARGDNQPQHF. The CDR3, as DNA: TGCAGTGCTAGGGGCGACAATCAGCCCCAGCATTTT.

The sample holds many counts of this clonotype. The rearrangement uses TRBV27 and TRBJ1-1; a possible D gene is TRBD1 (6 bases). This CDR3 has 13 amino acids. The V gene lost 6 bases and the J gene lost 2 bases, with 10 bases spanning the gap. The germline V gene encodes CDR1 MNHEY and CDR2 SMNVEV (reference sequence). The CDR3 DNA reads TGTGCCAGCAGCTTACAGGGAAACACTGAAGCTTTCTTT. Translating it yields CASSLQGNTEAFF.

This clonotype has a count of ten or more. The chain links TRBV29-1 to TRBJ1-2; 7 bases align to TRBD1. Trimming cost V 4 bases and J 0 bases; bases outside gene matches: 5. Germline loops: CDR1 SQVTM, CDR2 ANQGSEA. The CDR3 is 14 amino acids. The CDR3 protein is CSVVRQGANYGYTF. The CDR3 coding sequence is TGCAGCGTTGTACGACAGGGAGCTAACTATGGCTACACCTTC.

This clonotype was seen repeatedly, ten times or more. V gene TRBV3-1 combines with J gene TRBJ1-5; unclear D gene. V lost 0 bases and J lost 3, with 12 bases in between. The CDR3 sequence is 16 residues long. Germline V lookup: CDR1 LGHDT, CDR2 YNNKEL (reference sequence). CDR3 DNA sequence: TGTGCCAGCAGCCAAGATAGAAGACCGAACAATCAGCCCCAGCATTTT. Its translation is CASSQDRRPNNQPQHF.

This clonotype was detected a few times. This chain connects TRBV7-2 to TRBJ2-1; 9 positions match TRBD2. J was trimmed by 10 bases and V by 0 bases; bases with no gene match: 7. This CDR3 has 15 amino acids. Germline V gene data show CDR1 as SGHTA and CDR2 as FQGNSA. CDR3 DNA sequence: TGTGCCAGCAGCTTAGCTGGCGGGAGGGGCCGGGAGCAGTTCTTC. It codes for CASSLAGGRGREQFF.

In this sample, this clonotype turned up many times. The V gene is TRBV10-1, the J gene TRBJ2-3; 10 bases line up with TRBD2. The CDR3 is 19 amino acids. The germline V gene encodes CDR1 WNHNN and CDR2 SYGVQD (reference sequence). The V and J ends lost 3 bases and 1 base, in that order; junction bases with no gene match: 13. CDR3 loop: CASSDLPGLAGDGTDTQYF. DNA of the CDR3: TGCGCCAGCAGTGATCTGCCCGGGCTAGCGGGAGATGGCACAGATACGCAGTATTTT.

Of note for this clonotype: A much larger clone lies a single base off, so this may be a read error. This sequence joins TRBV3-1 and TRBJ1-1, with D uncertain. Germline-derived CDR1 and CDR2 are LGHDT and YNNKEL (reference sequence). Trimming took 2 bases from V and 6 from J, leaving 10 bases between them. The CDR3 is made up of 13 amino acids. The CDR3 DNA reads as TGTGCCAGCAGCCAACAGGTTTCCTCTGAAGCTTTCTTT. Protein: CASSQQVSSEAFF.